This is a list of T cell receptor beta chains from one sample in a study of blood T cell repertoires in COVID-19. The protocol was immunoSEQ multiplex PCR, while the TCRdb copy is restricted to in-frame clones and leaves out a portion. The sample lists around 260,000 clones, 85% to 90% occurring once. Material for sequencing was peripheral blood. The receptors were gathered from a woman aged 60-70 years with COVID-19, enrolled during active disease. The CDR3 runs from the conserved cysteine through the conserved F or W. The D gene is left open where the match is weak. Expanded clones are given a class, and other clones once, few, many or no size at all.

CDR3 protein: CASGPERIGGGEAFF
CDR3 DNA: TGCGCCAGCGGCCCCGAGAGGATTGGGGGCGGTGAAGCTTTCTTT
V gene: TRBV5-1
clone size: .
J gene: TRBJ1-1
D gene: .
CDR3 length: 15

CDR3 protein: CASSGTNTGELFF
CDR3 DNA: TGTGCCAGCAGCGGGACTAACACCGGGGAGCTGTTTTTT
V gene: TRBV6-2/TRBV6-3
clone size: .
J gene: TRBJ2-2
D gene: .
CDR3 length: 13

CDR3 protein: CASSLLAGGSDTQYF
CDR3 DNA: TGCGCCAGCAGCTTACTAGCGGGAGGATCAGATACGCAGTATTTT
V gene: TRBV5-1
clone size: .
J gene: TRBJ2-3
D gene: TRBD2
CDR3 length: 15

CDR3 protein: CASSWGQANSGANVLTF
CDR3 DNA: TGTGCCAGCAGCTGGGGACAGGCGAACTCTGGGGCCAACGTCCTGACTTTC
V gene: TRBV5-4
clone size: .
J gene: TRBJ2-6
D gene: TRBD1
CDR3 length: 17

CDR3 protein: CASSLMGVRGGDEQYF
CDR3 DNA: TGTGCCAGCAGCTTAATGGGCGTTCGAGGAGGGGACGAGCAGTACTTC
V gene: TRBV7-9
clone size: .
J gene: TRBJ2-7
D gene: .
CDR3 length: 16

CDR3 protein: CASSYSPLYLTGLNTEAFF
CDR3 DNA: TGTGCCAGCAGTTATTCCCCTCTCTATCTGACAGGCCTGAACACTGAAGCTTTCTTT
V gene: TRBV28
clone size: .
J gene: TRBJ1-1
D gene: .
CDR3 length: 19

CDR3 protein: CASSPFAQGQETQYF
CDR3 DNA: TGTGCCAGCTCACCATTCGCCCAGGGTCAAGAGACCCAGTACTTC
V gene: TRBV18
clone size: .
J gene: TRBJ2-5
D gene: .
CDR3 length: 15

CDR3 protein: CASSQEGGAGGQPQHF
CDR3 DNA: TGCGCCAGCAGCCAAGAGGGGGGGGCGGGCGGTCAGCCCCAGCATTTT
V gene: TRBV4-1
clone size: .
J gene: TRBJ1-5
D gene: .
CDR3 length: 16

CDR3 protein: CASSGTGQLPNYGYTF
CDR3 DNA: TGTGCCAGCAGCGGGACGGGACAGTTACCTAACTATGGCTACACCTTC
V gene: TRBV7-9
clone size: .
J gene: TRBJ1-2
D gene: TRBD1
CDR3 length: 16

CDR3 protein: CASRLGGAEQPQHF
CDR3 DNA: TGTGCCAGCAGACTCGGGGGGGCTGAACAGCCCCAGCATTTT
V gene: TRBV6-5
clone size: .
J gene: TRBJ1-5
D gene: .
CDR3 length: 14

CDR3 protein: CASRYRQGNSPLHF
CDR3 DNA: TGTGCCAGCAGGTATCGACAGGGAAATTCACCCCTCCACTTT
V gene: TRBV6-1
clone size: .
J gene: TRBJ1-6
D gene: TRBD1
CDR3 length: 14

CDR3 protein: CASSVARGGRNGELFF
CDR3 DNA: TGTGCCAGCAGCGTAGCACGGGGGGGCCGGAACGGGGAGCTGTTTTTT
V gene: TRBV9
clone size: .
J gene: TRBJ2-2
D gene: TRBD2
CDR3 length: 16

CDR3 protein: CASSQRTGGASSCNQPQHF
CDR3 DNA: TGTGCCAGCAGCCAACGTACCGGGGGGGCGTCTAGCTGCAATCAGCCCCAGCATTTT
V gene: TRBV3-1/TRBV3-2
clone size: .
J gene: TRBJ1-5
D gene: .
CDR3 length: 19

CDR3 protein: CASSQEGQFLPSGNTIYF
CDR3 DNA: TGTGCCAGCAGCCAAGAGGGACAATTTTTGCCCTCTGGAAACACCATATATTTT
V gene: TRBV3-1/TRBV3-2
clone size: .
J gene: TRBJ1-3
D gene: .
CDR3 length: 18

CDR3 protein: CASSEARLTETQYF
CDR3 DNA: TGTGCCAGCAGTGAAGCGCGTCTTACGGAGACCCAGTACTTC
V gene: TRBV6-1
clone size: .
J gene: TRBJ2-5
D gene: .
CDR3 length: 14

CDR3 protein: CATAGGLAGAYEQYF
CDR3 DNA: TGTGCCACCGCCGGCGGGCTAGCGGGAGCCTACGAGCAGTACTTC
V gene: TRBV19
clone size: .
J gene: TRBJ2-7
D gene: TRBD2
CDR3 length: 15

CDR3 protein: CASSQREGQETQYF
CDR3 DNA: TGTGCCAGCTCACAGCGGGAGGGCCAAGAGACCCAGTACTTC
V gene: TRBV18
clone size: .
J gene: TRBJ2-5
D gene: TRBD2
CDR3 length: 14

CDR3 protein: CASSLRQGAGGYTF
CDR3 DNA: TGTGCCAGCAGCTTGCGCCAGGGGGCGGGTGGCTACACCTTC
V gene: TRBV5-4
clone size: .
J gene: TRBJ1-2
D gene: TRBD1
CDR3 length: 14

CDR3 protein: CASSPGPRDEQFF
CDR3 DNA: TGTGCCAGCAGCCCAGGCCCGCGGGATGAGCAGTTCTTC
V gene: TRBV5-6
clone size: .
J gene: TRBJ2-1
D gene: .
CDR3 length: 13

CDR3 protein: CASSPRSGASGEQYF
CDR3 DNA: TGTGCCAGCTCACCACGGAGCGGGGCGTCTGGTGAGCAGTACTTC
V gene: TRBV18
clone size: .
J gene: TRBJ2-7
D gene: TRBD2
CDR3 length: 15

CDR3 protein: CASSLWAGTGNTIYF
CDR3 DNA: TGTGCCAGCAGTTTATGGGCAGGGACTGGAAACACCATATATTTT
V gene: TRBV27
clone size: few
J gene: TRBJ1-3
D gene: .
CDR3 length: 15

CDR3 protein: CASSYANWRGSTDTQYF
CDR3 DNA: TGTGCCAGCAGTTATGCTAATTGGCGGGGTAGCACAGATACGCAGTATTTT
V gene: TRBV28
clone size: .
J gene: TRBJ2-3
D gene: .
CDR3 length: 17

CDR3 protein: CASRRASGGTNEKLFF
CDR3 DNA: TGCGCCAGCAGGCGGGCCTCAGGAGGAACTAATGAAAAACTGTTTTTT
V gene: TRBV5-1
clone size: .
J gene: TRBJ1-4
D gene: .
CDR3 length: 16